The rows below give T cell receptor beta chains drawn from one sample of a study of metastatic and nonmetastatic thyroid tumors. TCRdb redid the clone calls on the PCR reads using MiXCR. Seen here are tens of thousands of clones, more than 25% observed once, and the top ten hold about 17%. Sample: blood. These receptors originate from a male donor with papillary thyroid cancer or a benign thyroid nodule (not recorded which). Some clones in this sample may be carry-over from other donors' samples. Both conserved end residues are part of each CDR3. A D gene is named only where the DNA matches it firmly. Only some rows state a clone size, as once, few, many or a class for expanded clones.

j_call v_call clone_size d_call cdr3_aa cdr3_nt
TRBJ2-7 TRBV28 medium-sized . CASDSPADSYEQYF TGTGCCAGCGACTCCCCGGCAGACTCCTACGAGCAGTACTTC
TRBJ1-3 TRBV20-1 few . CCARIRGDNIYF TGCTGTGCTAGGATCCGAGGGGACAACATATATTTT
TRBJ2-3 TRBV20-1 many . CSVGPPSTDTQYF TGCAGTGTGGGGCCACCTAGCACAGATACGCAGTATTTT
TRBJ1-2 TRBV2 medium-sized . CASMEGGAYGYTF TGTGCCAGCATGGAAGGGGGTGCCTATGGCTACACCTTC
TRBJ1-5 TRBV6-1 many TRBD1 CASKLGGRDQPQHF TGTGCCAGCAAGCTAGGGGGCCGGGATCAGCCCCAGCATTTT
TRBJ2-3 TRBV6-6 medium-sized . CASSYRLEGPDTQYF TGTGCCAGCAGTTACCGTTTGGAGGGCCCAGATACGCAGTATTTT
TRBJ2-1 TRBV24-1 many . CATSDYLTREQFF TGTGCCACCAGTGATTACCTCACCCGTGAGCAGTTCTTC
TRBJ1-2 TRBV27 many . CASSPMRTGRHYGYTF TGTGCCAGCAGTCCGATGCGAACCGGACGGCACTATGGCTACACCTTC
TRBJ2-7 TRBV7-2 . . CASSLTVDYEQYF TGTGCCAGCAGCTTGACAGTGGACTACGAGCAGTACTTC
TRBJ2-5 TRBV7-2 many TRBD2 CASSLVAQNRDYQSF TGTGCCAGCAGCTTAGTGGCCCAAAACCGGGACTATCAGAGCTTC
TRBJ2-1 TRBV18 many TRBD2 CASSADSLAGNEQFF TGTGCCAGCTCCGCGGACAGTCTAGCGGGCAATGAGCAGTTCTTC
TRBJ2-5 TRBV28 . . CASSPGTVVQETQYF TGTGCCAGCAGCCCCGGGACGGTCGTCCAAGAGACCCAGTACTTC
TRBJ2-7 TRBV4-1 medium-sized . CASSRGGGGYEQYF TGCGCCAGCAGCCGTGGGGGCGGCGGGTACGAGCAGTACTTC
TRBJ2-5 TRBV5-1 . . CASSLDRGYDTQYF TGCGCCAGCAGCTTGGACCGGGGGTACGATACCCAGTACTTC
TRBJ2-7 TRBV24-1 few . CATSASSVGTQYF TGTGCCACCAGTGCCTCATCGGTGGGGACGCAGTACTTC
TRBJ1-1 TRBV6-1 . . CASRRSGAARAGAVF TGTGCCAGCAGGAGGTCGGGGGCGGCCCGGGCTGGGGCTGTCTTT
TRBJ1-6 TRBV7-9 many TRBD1 CASSYTGGSSPLHF TGTGCCAGCAGTTATACAGGGGGTAGTTCACCCCTCCACTTT
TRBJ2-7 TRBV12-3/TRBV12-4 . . CSSSVTAREQYF TGTTCCAGCAGTGTAACAGCTCGCGAGCAGTACTTC
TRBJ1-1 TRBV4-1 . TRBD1 CASSTGGKAFF TGCGCCAGCAGCACAGGGGGCAAAGCTTTCTTT